The T cell receptor beta chain under discussion was sequenced for a study of blood T cell repertoires in COVID-19. Study-level information: T cells, B-cell-depleted T cells, or PBMCs supplied cDNA or gDNA.

Data came from immunoSEQ multiplex PCR; TCRdb stores just in-frame clones and leaves some out. This sample carries about 170,000 clones, more than 75% of them seen once, and the ten largest clones take under 3%. Material for sequencing was peripheral blood. The sequence was obtained from a woman aged 80 or over with COVID-19, enrolled during active disease.

This CDR3 is CASSVGGMNTEAFF. In nucleotides, the CDR3 is TGTGCCAGCAGCGTCGGAGGCATGAACACTGAAGCTTTCTTT. The chain carries TRBV14 and TRBJ1-1, with D unresolved. The CDR3 runs to 14 residues. V was clipped by 5 bases and J by 0 bases, with 10 bases between them. Germline V gene data show CDR1 as SGHDN and CDR2 as FVKESK.